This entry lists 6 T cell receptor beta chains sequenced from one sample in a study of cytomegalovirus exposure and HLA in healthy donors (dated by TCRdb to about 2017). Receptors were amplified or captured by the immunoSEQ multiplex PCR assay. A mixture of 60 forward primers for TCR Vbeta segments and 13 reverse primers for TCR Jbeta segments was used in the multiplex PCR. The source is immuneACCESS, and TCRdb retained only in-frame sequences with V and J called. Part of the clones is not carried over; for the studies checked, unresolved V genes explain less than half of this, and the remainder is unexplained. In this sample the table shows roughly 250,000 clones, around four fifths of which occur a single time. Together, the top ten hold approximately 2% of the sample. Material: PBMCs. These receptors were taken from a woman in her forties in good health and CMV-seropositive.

CDR3 nucleotides: TGTGCCACCAGCAGAGACGGGCAGGGCGGCGAGCAGTACTTC. It codes for CATSRDGQGGEQYF. The rearrangement links TRBV15 to TRBJ2-7; the D gene is possibly TRBD1 (5 bases). V shed 0 bases and J shed 6 bases, with 12 bases lying between them. The CDR3 consists of 14 residues. The germline CDR1 and CDR2 sequences are LNHNV and YYDKDF (reference sequence). Full variable domain (outside the CDR3, taken from reference TRBV15 and TRBJ2-7): DAMVIQNPRYQVTQFGKPVTLSCSQTLNHNVMYWYQQKSSQAPKLLFHYYDKDFNNEADTPDNFQSRRPNTSFCFLDIRSPGLGDTAMYLCATSRDGQGGEQYFGPGTRLTVT.

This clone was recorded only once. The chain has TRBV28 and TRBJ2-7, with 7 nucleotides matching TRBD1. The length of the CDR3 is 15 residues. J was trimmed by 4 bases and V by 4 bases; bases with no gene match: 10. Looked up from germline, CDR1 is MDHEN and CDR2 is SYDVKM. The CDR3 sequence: CASSSADRDSYEQYF. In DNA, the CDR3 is TGTGCCAGCAGTTCGGCCGACAGGGATTCATACGAGCAGTACTTC. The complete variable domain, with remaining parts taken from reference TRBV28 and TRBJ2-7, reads DVKVTQSSRYLVKRTGEKVFLECVQDMDHENMFWYRQDPGLGLRLIYFSYDVKMKEKGDIPEGYSVSREKKERFSLILESASTNQTSMYLCASSSADRDSYEQYFGPGTRLTVT.

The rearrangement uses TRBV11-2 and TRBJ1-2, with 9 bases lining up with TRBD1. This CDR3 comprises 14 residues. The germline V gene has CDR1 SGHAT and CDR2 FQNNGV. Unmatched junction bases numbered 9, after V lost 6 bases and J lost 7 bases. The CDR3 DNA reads TGTGCCAGCAGTCATAGGGACAGGGTCGGTGGCTACACCTTC. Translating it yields CASSHRDRVGGYTF.

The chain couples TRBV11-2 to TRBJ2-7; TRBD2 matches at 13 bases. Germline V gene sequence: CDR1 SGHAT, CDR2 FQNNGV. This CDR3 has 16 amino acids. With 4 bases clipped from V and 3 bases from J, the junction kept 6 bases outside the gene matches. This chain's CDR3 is CASSSTSGRAVYEQYF. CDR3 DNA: TGTGCCAGCAGCTCCACTAGCGGGAGGGCCGTCTACGAGCAGTACTTC.

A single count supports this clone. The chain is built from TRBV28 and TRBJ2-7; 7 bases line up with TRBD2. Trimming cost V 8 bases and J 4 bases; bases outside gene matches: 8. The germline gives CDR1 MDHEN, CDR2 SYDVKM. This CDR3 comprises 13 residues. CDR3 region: CASGGSNTYEQYF. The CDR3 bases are TGTGCCAGCGGCGGGAGCAACACGTACGAGCAGTACTTC.

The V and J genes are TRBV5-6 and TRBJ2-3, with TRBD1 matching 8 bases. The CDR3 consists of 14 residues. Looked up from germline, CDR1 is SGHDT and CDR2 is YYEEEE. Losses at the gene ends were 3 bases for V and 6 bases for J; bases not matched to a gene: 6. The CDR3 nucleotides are TGTGCCAGCAGCTCGGACAGGGTGGCCGATACGCAGTATTTT. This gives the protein CASSSDRVADTQYF.